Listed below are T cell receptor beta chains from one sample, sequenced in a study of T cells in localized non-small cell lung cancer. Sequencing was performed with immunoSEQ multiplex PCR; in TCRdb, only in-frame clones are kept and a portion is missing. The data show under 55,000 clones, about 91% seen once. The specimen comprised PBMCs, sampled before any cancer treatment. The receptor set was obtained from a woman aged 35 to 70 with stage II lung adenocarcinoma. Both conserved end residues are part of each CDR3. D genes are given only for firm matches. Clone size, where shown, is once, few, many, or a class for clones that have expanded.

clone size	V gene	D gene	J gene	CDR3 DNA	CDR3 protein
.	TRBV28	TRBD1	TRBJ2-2	TGTGCCAGCAGATCACAGGGGGTCTCAGGAACCGGGGAGCTGTTTTTT	CASRSQGVSGTGELFF
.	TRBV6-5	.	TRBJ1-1	TGTGCCAGCAGTTACGAAATGCCTCAGGGGATAGCTTTCTTT	CASSYEMPQGIAFF
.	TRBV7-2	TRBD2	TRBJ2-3	TGTGCCAGCAGCTTAGTGGCTAGCGGGAGGAGCGCAGATACGCAGTATTTT	CASSLVASGRSADTQYF
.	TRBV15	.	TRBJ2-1	TGTGCCACCTCTTCGGCATTCGGGCTTCATGAGCAGTTCTTC	CATSSAFGLHEQFF
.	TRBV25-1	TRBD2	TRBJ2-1	TGTGCCAGCAGTGGGGGGGGGAATCGGGTTCGTGAGCAGTTCTTC	CASSGGGNRVREQFF
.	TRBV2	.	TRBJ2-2	TGTGCCAGCAGTGAGGCACCCGCGGCGGGGGAGCTGTTTTTT	CASSEAPAAGELFF
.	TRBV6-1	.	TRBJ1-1	TGTGCCAGCAGTGAAGCGCAGGGGAGGACTGAAGCTTTCTTT	CASSEAQGRTEAFF
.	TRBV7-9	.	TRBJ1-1	TGTGCCAGCAGCGGACGACAGCTGAACACTGAAGCTTTCTTT	CASSGRQLNTEAFF
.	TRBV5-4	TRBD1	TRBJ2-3	TGTGCCAGCGCAATCCAGGGGGCAGATACGCAGTATTTT	CASAIQGADTQYF
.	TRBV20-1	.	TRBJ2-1	TGCAGTGCTAGTCCCATGGGTGAGCAGTTCTTC	CSASPMGEQFF
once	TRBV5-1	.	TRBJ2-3	TGCGCCAGCAGCCTGGACTCAGGCACAGATACGCAGTATTTT	CASSLDSGTDTQYF
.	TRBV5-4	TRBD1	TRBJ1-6	TGTGCCAGCAGCACAAGGACAGGGATAAGATCACCCCTCCACTTT	CASSTRTGIRSPLHF
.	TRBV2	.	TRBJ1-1	TGTGCCAGCGTCGCCGACAGGCCTTCGGGAGCTTTCTTT	CASVADRPSGAFF
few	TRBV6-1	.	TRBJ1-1	TGTGCCAGCAGTGATCAGGTACACACTGAAGCTTTCTTT	CASSDQVHTEAFF
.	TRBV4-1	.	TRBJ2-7	TGCGCCAGCAGGGACATTGAACTTGCTGGGAATGAGCAGTACTTC	CASRDIELAGNEQYF